This T cell receptor (beta chain) was profiled in a study of T cells after posttransplantation cyclophosphamide. Overall study findings and caveats: Recipient CMV seropositivity and CMV reactivation strongly tracked TRB clonality. Blood and skin or GI T cell repertoires showed limited TRB overlap. Later post-transplant blood repertoires were often dominated by donor CD8+ memory clones.

Produced via immunoSEQ multiplex PCR; TCRdb's table is partial and in-frame only. Of roughly 6,600 clones in the sample, roughly 98% were seen once. With respect to this clone: Its antigen is unknown.

On the day of bone marrow donation, the related graft donor provided peripheral blood. The clonotype originates from a woman in her twenties or thirties in good health and a related stem cell transplant donor. The sample was naive CD8+ T cells sorted from PBMCs.

CDR3 amino acids: CATRAGLGTEAFF. In DNA, the CDR3 is TGTGCCACCCGCGCGGGGCTAGGAACTGAAGCTTTCTTT. The J gene is TRBJ1-1, the V gene TRBV6-5; possibly TRBD1 for D (5 bases). The germline gives CDR1 MNHEY, CDR2 SVGAGI. V lost 10 bases and J lost 5, with 17 bases in between. There are 13 residues in the CDR3.